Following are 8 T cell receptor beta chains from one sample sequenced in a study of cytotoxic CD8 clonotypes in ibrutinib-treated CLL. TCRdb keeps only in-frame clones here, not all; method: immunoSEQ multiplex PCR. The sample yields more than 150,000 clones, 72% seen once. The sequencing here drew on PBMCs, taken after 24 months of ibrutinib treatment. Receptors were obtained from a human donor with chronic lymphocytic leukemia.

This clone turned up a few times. The CDR3 DNA reads TGCGCCAGCAGCCCTAGGCCGGGATCTGAGCAGTTCTTC. Translated, it gives CASSPRPGSEQFF. This chain connects TRBV5-1 to TRBJ2-1; a possible D gene is TRBD2 (5 bases). CDR1 is SGHRS and CDR2 is YFSETQ in the germline V gene. The CDR3 runs to 13 residues. V was shortened by 4 bases and J by 9 bases, with 14 bases between the two germline ends.

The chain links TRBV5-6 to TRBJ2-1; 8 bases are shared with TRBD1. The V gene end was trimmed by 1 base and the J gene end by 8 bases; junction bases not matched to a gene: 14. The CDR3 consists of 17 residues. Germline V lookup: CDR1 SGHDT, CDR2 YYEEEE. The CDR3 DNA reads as TGTGCCAGCAGCTTGTTCCAGGGGGCAAGGATTTGGGATGAGCAGTTCTTC. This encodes CASSLFQGARIWDEQFF.

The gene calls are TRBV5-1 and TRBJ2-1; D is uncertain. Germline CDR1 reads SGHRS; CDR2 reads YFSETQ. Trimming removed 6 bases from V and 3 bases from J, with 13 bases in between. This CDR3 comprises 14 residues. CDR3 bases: TGCGCCAGCACCTTCGCGCGAGGCTACAATGAGCAGTTCTTC. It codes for CASTFARGYNEQFF.

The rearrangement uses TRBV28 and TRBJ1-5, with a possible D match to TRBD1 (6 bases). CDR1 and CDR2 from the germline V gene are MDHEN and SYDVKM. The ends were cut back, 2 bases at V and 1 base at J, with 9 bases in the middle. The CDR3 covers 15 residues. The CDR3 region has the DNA TGTGCCAGCAGTTTACGGGGGGCGAGCAATCAGCCCCAGCATTTT. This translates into CASSLRGASNQPQHF.

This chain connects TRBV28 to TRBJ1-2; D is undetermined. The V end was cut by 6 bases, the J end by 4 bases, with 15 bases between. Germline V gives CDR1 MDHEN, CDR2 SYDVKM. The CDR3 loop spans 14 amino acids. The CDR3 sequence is CASSLIGIPYGYTF. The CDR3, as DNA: TGTGCCAGCAGCTTGATAGGGATCCCCTATGGCTACACCTTC.

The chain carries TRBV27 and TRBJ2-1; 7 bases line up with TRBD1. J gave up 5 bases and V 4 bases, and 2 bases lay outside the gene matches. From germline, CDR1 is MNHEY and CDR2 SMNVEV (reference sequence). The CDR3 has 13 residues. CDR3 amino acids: CASSSGGHNEQFF. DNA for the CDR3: TGTGCCAGCAGTTCAGGGGGACACAATGAGCAGTTCTTC.

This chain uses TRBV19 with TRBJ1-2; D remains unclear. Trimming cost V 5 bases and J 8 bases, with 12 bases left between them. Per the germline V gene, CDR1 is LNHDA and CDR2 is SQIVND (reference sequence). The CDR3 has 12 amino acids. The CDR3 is CASSLRATGYTF. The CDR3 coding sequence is TGTGCCAGTAGTCTAAGGGCTACGGGCTACACCTTC.

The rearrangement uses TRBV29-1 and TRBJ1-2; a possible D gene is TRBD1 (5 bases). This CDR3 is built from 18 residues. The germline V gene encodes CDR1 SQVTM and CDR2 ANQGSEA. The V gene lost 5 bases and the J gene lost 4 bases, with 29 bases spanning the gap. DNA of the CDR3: TGCAGCGTTCCAAACCCCCACCCGAGGGACCGGAGTGGCTATGGCTACACCTTC. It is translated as CSVPNPHPRDRSGYGYTF. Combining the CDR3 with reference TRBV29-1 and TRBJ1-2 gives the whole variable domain SAVISQKPSRDICQRGTSLTIQCQVDSQVTMMFWYRQQPGQSLTLIATANQGSEATYESGFVIDKFPISRPNLTFSTLTVSNMSPEDSSIYLCSVPNPHPRDRSGYGYTFGSGTRLTVV.